These T cell receptor beta chains were read from a single sample in a study of CD8+ T cells in alopecia areata. Profiling relied on immunoSEQ multiplex PCR, and the TCRdb table lists in-frame clones only, not all of them. The sample comprises more than 95,000 clones, approximately 52% of which are singletons, and more than 8% rests with the top ten. The sequenced sample was CD4+ T cells sorted from blood. Source of these receptors: a human donor in good health. CDR3s include the opening cysteine and the closing phenylalanine or tryptophan.

j_call v_call cdr3_aa
TRBJ2-7 TRBV5-1 CASSEGTVGKSYEQYF
TRBJ2-7 TRBV11-2 CASSARDRGRLYEQYF
TRBJ2-1 TRBV2 CASGRDTGLYNEQFF
TRBJ1-2 TRBV20-1 CSATGGNGYTF
TRBJ2-5 TRBV15 CATSRSQGTSRPETQYF
TRBJ1-5 TRBV4-3 CASSQIPGGQPQHF
TRBJ1-3 TRBV14 CASSQDDSGNTIYF
TRBJ2-3 TRBV7-9 CASSLEWAGAKSTDTQYF
TRBJ2-3 TRBV2 CASSKGLAGGTDTQYF
TRBJ2-7 TRBV30 CAWSVVRGGVYEQYF
TRBJ1-1 TRBV11-2 CASSPGDRGTEAFF
TRBJ1-3 TRBV6-5 CASRSRLGFGNTIYF
TRBJ2-7 TRBV10-3 CAISELNRDSYEQYF
TRBJ2-7 TRBV29-1 CSGGESYEQYF
TRBJ2-4 TRBV29-1 CSAPAELGQCIIQYF
TRBJ2-5 TRBV14 CASGPRRETQYF
TRBJ2-2 TRBV7-9 CASTTGVRNTGELFF
TRBJ2-7 TRBV13 CASSLRPSEQYF
TRBJ2-1 TRBV29-1 CSVEAGGSNEQFF
TRBJ1-5 TRBV6-1 CASSEGDRRLNQPQHF
TRBJ2-5 TRBV2 CASNARVGDQYF
TRBJ2-5 TRBV6-1 CASGTGNQETQYF
TRBJ1-1 TRBV29-1 CSVVGGSIGAFF
TRBJ2-2 TRBV29-1 CSVTLNTGELFF
TRBJ1-1 TRBV29-1 CSVVGTEAFF
TRBJ2-5 TRBV5-6 CASSLVVEETQYF
TRBJ2-7 TRBV25-1 CASSDTGTRSSYEQYF
TRBJ2-5 TRBV29-1 CSVGGRGVYQETQYF
TRBJ1-6 TRBV28 CASGIIRGNSPLHF
TRBJ2-6 TRBV11-2 CASSWTVSGANVLTF
TRBJ2-7 TRBV5-6 CASSLVGGQPYEQYF
TRBJ2-1 TRBV5-1 CASSLGVYNEQFF
TRBJ1-1 TRBV7-9 CASSPGQTEAFF
TRBJ1-2 TRBV5-1 CASSLGAAGFPLYTF
TRBJ2-7 TRBV6-5 CASRSSGGSEWQYF
TRBJ1-1 TRBV18 CASSPDRTGTNTEAFF
TRBJ2-7 TRBV29-1 CSATGTQAYEQYF
TRBJ2-3 TRBV10-3 CATAAGTTTDTQYF